The entry below describes one TCR beta chain. Its target is not known. Expressed TCRB transcripts got sequenced, as all isolated RNA was reverse transcribed. Here immunoSEQ multiplex PCR was the method, and the copy in TCRdb shows in-frame clones only, minus some. In the table there are 550,000 to 850,000 clones, about an eighth of which are singletons. This sample was included in a study of beta chain features in type 1 diabetes. General observations from the study: Among patients with Type 1 diabetes, TCRB CDR3s were moderately but significantly shorter in every one of the four CD4+ subsets.

This sequence was found in a man between 18 and 29 years old with type 1 diabetes. The sequenced material came from naive CD4+ T cells from blood.

The DNA of the CDR3 is TGTGCCAGTAGTATGGGTGCTGGATCCTACGAGCAGTACTTC. Protein: CASSMGAGSYEQYF. The chain carries TRBV19 and TRBJ2-7; D not certain. Germline CDR1 reads LNHDA; CDR2 reads SQIVND (reference sequence). The CDR3 runs to 14 residues. Trimming stripped 3 bases from V and 1 base from J, with 10 bases between.